The 6 T cell receptor beta chains below come from one sample, sequenced in a study of T-cell reconstitution after alpha-beta-depleted transplantation in children. Preparing the TCRbeta library involved the use of unique molecular identifiers. TCRdb fed the PCR reads into MiXCR, producing one record per CDR3 protein. The data contain 200,000 to 250,000 distinct CDR3 sequences, around 9.2% of them seen just once; the ten biggest clones take up 35% to 45%. The sequences come from PBMCs, mostly from graft donor cells, collected 360 days after TCRalphabeta/CD19-depleted stem cell transplant. Source of these receptors: a male patient aged 2-10 years who had a stem cell transplant for acute myeloid leukemia, so the T cells may come from the graft donor.

This clonotype has more than one count but fewer than ten. The chain uses TRBV7-6 and TRBJ2-3; TRBD1 is a possible D gene (5 bases). Trimming stripped 5 bases from V and 3 bases from J, with 15 bases between. This CDR3 has 15 residues. The germline V gene encodes CDR1 SGHVS and CDR2 FNYEAQ. For the CDR3, the DNA is TGTGCCAGCAGCCGTACTCTAGGGGCTACAGATACGCAGTATTTT. Encoded protein: CASSRTLGATDTQYF.

As regards this clonotype: A much larger clone differs by one base, so this may be a read error. V gene TRBV12-5 combines with J gene TRBJ2-1, with TRBD2 as a possible D gene (7 bases). From germline, CDR1 is LGHNT and CDR2 FRNRAP. V was cut by 2 bases and J by 3 bases, with 23 bases left in between. The CDR3 consists of 19 residues. This CDR3 reads CASGLNPLLWEGGYNEQFF. The CDR3 DNA reads as TGTGCTAGTGGTTTGAACCCCCTGTTGTGGGAGGGGGGCTACAATGAGCAGTTCTTC.

This clonotype was detected many times. V usage is TRBV20-1 and J usage is TRBJ2-5; D ambiguous. This CDR3 comprises 13 residues. The germline V and J ends were trimmed by 0 bases and 1 base, with 6 bases remaining between them. From germline, CDR1 is DFQATT and CDR2 SNEGSKA (reference sequence). CDR3 loop: CSAREPVQETQYF. CDR3 coding DNA: TGCAGTGCTAGAGAGCCCGTCCAAGAGACCCAGTACTTC.

The table lists this clonotype with a few counts. The chain is built from TRBV4-1 and TRBJ2-1; D ambiguous. Germline assignment: CDR1 MGHRA and CDR2 YSYEKL. V was pared by 0 bases and J by 1 base, with 4 bases between. The CDR3 runs to 14 residues. CDR3 sequence reads: CASSQESSYNEQFF. The CDR3 nucleotides read TGCGCCAGCAGCCAAGAAAGTTCCTACAATGAGCAGTTCTTC.

The table lists this clonotype with many counts. This sequence joins TRBV7-3 and TRBJ2-7; possible D gene TRBD2, 6 bases. This CDR3 is built from 13 residues. Germline V gives CDR1 SGHTA, CDR2 FQGTGA. Trimming removed 5 bases from V and 3 bases from J, with 11 bases in between. The CDR3 loop reads CASSPGRNYEQYF. The CDR3 DNA sequence: TGTGCCAGCAGCCCAGGGAGGAACTACGAGCAGTACTTC.

This rearrangement joins TRBV5-5 to TRBJ1-4, with 9 positions matching TRBD1. Germline V gives CDR1 SGHKS, CDR2 YYEKEE (reference sequence). The V segment lost 3 bases and the J segment 8 bases; nucleotides outside the gene matches: 8. The CDR3 runs 15 residues. The CDR3 region is CASSWGQGANEKLFF. The CDR3 DNA sequence: TGTGCCAGCAGCTGGGGACAGGGAGCCAACGAAAAACTGTTTTTT. Supplemented by reference TRBV5-5 and TRBJ1-4, the full variable domain reads DAGVTQSPTHLIKTRGQQVTLRCSPISGHKSVSWYQQVLGQGPQFIFQYYEKEERGRGNFPDRFSARQFPNYSSELNVNALLLGDSALYLCASSWGQGANEKLFFGSGTQLSVL.